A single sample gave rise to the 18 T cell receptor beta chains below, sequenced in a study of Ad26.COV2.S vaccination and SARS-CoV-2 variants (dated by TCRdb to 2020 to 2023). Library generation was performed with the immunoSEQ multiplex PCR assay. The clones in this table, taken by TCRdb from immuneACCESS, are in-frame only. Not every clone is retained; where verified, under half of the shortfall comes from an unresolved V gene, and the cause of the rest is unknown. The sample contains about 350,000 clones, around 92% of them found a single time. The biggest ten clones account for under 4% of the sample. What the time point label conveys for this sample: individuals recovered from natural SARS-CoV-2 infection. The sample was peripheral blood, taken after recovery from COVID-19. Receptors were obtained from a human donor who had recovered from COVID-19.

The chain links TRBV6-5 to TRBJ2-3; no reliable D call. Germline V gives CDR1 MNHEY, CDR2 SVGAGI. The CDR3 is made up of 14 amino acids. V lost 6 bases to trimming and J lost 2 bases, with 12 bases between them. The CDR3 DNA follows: TGTGCCAGCAGGGGTGGGTCTAACACAGATACGCAGTATTTT. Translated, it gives CASRGGSNTDTQYF.

The CDR3 coding sequence is TGTGCCAGCAGTTATCGCCCGGGACGCAGCAACTATGGCTACACCTTC. This codes for CASSYRPGRSNYGYTF. This sequence joins TRBV6-5 and TRBJ1-2, with D possibly TRBD1 on 5 matching bases. V was clipped by 3 bases and J by 2 bases, with 16 bases between them. This CDR3 spans 16 amino acids. CDR1 MNHEY and CDR2 SVGAGI come from the germline V gene.

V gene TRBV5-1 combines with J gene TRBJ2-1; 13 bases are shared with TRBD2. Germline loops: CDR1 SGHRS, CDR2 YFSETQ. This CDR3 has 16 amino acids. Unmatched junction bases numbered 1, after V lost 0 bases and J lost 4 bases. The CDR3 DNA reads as TGCGCCAGCAGCTTGGAGGGACTAGCGGGATACAATGAGCAGTTCTTC. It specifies CASSLEGLAGYNEQFF. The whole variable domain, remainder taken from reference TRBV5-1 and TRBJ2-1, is KAGVTQTPRYLIKTRGQQVTLSCSPISGHRSVSWYQQTPGQGLQFLFEYFSETQRNKGNFPGRFSGRQFSNSRSEMNVSTLELGDSALYLCASSLEGLAGYNEQFFGPGTRLTVL.

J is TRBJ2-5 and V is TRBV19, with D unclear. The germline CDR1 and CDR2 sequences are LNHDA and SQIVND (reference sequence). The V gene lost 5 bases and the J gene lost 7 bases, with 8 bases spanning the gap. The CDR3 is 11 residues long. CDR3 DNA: TGTGCCAGTAGTGACCTGGGGACCCAGTACTTC. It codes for CASSDLGTQYF.

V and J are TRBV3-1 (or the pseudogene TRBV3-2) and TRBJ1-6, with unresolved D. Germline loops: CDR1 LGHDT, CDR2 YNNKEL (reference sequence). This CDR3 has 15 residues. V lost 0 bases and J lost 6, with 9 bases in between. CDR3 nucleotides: TGTGCCAGCAGCCAAGATAGAGGATTTAATTCACCCCTCCACTTT. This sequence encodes CASSQDRGFNSPLHF.

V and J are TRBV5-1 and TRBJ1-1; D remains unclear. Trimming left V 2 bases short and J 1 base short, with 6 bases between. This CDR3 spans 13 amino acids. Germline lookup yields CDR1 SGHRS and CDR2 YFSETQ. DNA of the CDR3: TGCGCCAGCAGCTTACGGCAGAACACTGAAGCTTTCTTT. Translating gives CASSLRQNTEAFF.

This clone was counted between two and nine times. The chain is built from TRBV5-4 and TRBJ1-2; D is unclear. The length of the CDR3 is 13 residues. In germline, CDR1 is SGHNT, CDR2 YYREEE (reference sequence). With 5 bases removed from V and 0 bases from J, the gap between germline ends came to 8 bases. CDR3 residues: CASRAGANYGYTF. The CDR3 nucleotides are TGTGCCAGCAGGGCCGGGGCTAACTATGGCTACACCTTC.

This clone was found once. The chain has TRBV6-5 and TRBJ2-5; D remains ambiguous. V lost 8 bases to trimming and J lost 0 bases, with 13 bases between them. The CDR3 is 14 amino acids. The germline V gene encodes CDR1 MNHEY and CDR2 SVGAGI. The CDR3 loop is CASQQFQYQETQYF. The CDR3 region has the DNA TGTGCCAGCCAACAGTTTCAGTACCAAGAGACCCAGTACTTC.

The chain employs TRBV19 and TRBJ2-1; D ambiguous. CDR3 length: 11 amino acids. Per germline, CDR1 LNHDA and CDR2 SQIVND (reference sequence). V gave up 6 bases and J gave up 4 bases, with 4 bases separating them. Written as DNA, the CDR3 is TGTGCCAGTAGAGATTACAATGAGCAGTTCTTC. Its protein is CASRDYNEQFF.

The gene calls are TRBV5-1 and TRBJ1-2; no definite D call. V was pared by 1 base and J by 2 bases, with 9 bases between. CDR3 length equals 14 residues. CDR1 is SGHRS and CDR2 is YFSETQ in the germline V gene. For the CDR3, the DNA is TGCGCCAGCAGCTTGACTACGGGAAACTATGGCTACACCTTC. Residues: CASSLTTGNYGYTF. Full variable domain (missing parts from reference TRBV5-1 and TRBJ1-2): KAGVTQTPRYLIKTRGQQVTLSCSPISGHRSVSWYQQTPGQGLQFLFEYFSETQRNKGNFPGRFSGRQFSNSRSEMNVSTLELGDSALYLCASSLTTGNYGYTFGSGTRLTVV.

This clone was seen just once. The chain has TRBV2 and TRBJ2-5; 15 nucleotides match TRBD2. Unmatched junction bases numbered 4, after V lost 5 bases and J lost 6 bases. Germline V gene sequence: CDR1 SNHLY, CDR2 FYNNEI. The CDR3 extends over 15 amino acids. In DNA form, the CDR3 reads TGTGCCAGCAGTAGGACTAGCGGGGGGGCTAAGACCCAGTACTTC. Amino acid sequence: CASSRTSGGAKTQYF. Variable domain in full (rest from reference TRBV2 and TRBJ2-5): EPEVTQTPSHQVTQMGQEVILRCVPISNHLYFYWYRQILGQKVEFLVSFYNNEISEKSEIFDDQFSVERPDGSNFTLKIRSTKLEDSAMYFCASSRTSGGAKTQYFGPGTRLLVL.

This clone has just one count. The CDR3 nucleotides read TGTGCCAGCAGCGTAAGTCGAGTTACCTACCGAAACTCTGGGGCCAACGTCCTGACTTTC. This translates into CASSVSRVTYRNSGANVLTF. This rearrangement joins TRBV9 to TRBJ2-6; no clear D. CDR3 length equals 20 residues. Germline CDR1 is SGDLS and CDR2 is YYNGEE. V lost 1 base to trimming and J lost 0 bases, with 20 bases between them.

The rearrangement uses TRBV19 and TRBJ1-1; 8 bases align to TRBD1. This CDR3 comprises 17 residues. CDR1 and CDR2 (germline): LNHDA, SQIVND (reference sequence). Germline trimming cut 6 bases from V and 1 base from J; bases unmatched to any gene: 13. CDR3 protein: CASRDRGGEWANTEAFF. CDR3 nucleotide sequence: TGTGCCAGTAGAGACAGGGGTGGAGAGTGGGCGAACACTGAAGCTTTCTTT.

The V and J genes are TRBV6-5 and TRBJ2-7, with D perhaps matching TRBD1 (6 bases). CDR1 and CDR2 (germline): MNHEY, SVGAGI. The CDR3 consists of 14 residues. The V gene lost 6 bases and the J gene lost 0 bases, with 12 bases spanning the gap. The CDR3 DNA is TGTGCCAGCAGACCCCAGGGGTCCTCCTACGAGCAGTACTTC. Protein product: CASRPQGSSYEQYF.

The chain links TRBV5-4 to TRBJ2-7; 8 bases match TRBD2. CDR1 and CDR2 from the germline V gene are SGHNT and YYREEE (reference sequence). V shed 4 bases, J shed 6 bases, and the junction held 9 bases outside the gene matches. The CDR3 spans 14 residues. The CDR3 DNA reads TGTGCCAGCAGCGCGGGACTAGTCCAGGCCGAGCAGTACTTC. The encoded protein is CASSAGLVQAEQYF.

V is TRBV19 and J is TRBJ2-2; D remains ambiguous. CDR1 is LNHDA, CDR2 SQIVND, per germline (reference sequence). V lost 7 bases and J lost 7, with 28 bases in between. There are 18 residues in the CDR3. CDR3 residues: CASTLRFVSGPMGGELFF. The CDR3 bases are TGTGCCAGTACACTCCGATTTGTTTCCGGGCCGATGGGCGGGGAGCTGTTTTTT.

The CDR3 nucleotides read TGTGCCAGCAAGACGGGGAACACAGATACGCAGTATTTT. It is translated as CASKTGNTDTQYF. This chain links TRBV27 with TRBJ2-3, with D maybe TRBD2 (5 bases). The CDR3 contains 13 residues. V was trimmed by 7 bases and J by 2 bases, leaving 10 bases between them. Looked up from germline, CDR1 is MNHEY and CDR2 is SMNVEV (reference sequence).

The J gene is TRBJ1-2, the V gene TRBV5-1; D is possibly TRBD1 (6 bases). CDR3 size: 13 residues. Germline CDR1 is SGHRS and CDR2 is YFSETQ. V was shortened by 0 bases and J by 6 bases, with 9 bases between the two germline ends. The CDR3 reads CASSLDRANGYTF. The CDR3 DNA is TGCGCCAGCAGCTTGGACAGGGCAAATGGCTACACCTTC.